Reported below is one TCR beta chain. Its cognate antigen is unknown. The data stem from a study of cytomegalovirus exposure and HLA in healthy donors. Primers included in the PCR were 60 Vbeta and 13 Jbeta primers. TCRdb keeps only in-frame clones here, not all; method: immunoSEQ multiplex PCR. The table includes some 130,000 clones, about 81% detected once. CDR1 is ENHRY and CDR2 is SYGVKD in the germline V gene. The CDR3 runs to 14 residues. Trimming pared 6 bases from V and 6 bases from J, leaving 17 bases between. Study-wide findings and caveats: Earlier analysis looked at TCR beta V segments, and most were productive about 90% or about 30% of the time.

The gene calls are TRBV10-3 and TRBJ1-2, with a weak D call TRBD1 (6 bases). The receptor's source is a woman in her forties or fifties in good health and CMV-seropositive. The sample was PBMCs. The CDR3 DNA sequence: TGTGCCATCAGGTGGGGGACACAGGCGGATGGCTACACCTTC. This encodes CAIRWGTQADGYTF.